The 24 T cell receptor beta chains listed next were all sequenced from one sample in a study of response to subunit inactivated influenza vaccine. TCRdb passed the RT-PCR reads through MiXCR, listing each CDR3 protein once. The repertoire has about 480,000 distinct CDR3 sequences, approximately 11% of them found once; the top ten carry more than 10%. The sample here was PBMCs from blood, taken roughly 48 days after vaccination. The receptors shown here come from a man in his forties or fifties who received an inactivated influenza vaccine.

This clonotype has at least ten counts. The chain uses TRBV29-1 and TRBJ2-5; D uncertain. V lost 5 bases and J 2 bases, leaving 9 bases between the germline ends. Germline CDR1 and CDR2: SQVTM and ANQGSEA. This CDR3 comprises 12 residues. CDR3 residues: CSVMGTQETQYF. Here the CDR3 DNA reads TGCAGCGTTATGGGAACTCAAGAGACCCAGTACTTC.

This clonotype has a handful of counts. The chain carries TRBV12-3 or TRBV12-4 and TRBJ2-3, with a possible D match to TRBD2 (5 bases). This CDR3 comprises 17 residues. V was clipped by 3 bases and J by 6 bases, with 22 bases between them. The CDR3 loop is CASSFAVAGGPGDTQYF. CDR3 nucleotides: TGTGCCAGCAGTTTTGCGGTCGCGGGCGGCCCCGGCGATACGCAGTATTTT.

V usage is TRBV6-2 or TRBV6-3 and J usage is TRBJ2-2; TRBD2 aligns across 8 bases. Per the germline V gene, CDR1 is MNHEY and CDR2 is SVGEGT. The junction had 5 bases not matched to a gene; V was cut back by 6 bases and J by 5 bases. The length of the CDR3 is 14 residues. CDR3 sequence reads: CASRRGASTGELFF. The DNA of the CDR3 is TGTGCCAGCAGGCGGGGGGCGAGTACCGGGGAGCTGTTTTTT.

This clonotype was detected once. A single base separates this from a much larger clone, so it may be a read error. CDR3 protein: CASSLAGFSIDTQYF. The CDR3 coding sequence is TGTGCCAGCAGTCTAGCGGGTTTCTCCATAGATACGCAGTATTTT. The chain couples TRBV12-3 or TRBV12-4 to TRBJ2-3; 8 nucleotides align to TRBD2. This CDR3 spans 15 amino acids.

This clonotype was found a few times. The chain links TRBV28 to TRBJ1-5; possibly TRBD1 for D (5 bases). Per germline, CDR1 MDHEN and CDR2 SYDVKM. This CDR3 has 16 amino acids. V gave up 2 bases and J gave up 3 bases, with 14 bases separating them. CDR3 bases: TGTGCCAGCAGTTTAATTCAGGGCGGGAACAATCAGCCCCAGCATTTT. As protein: CASSLIQGGNNQPQHF.

This clonotype was found a few times. The rearrangement uses TRBV20-1 and TRBJ1-1; D is ambiguous. Germline V CDR1 and CDR2: DFQATT, SNEGSKA (reference sequence). The CDR3 contains 15 residues. The V gene lost 0 bases and the J gene lost 0 bases, with 11 bases spanning the gap. CDR3 DNA: TGCAGTGCTAGAGATCGGCGGGGAGTGAACACTGAAGCTTTCTTT. Translation: CSARDRRGVNTEAFF.

This chain connects TRBV18 to TRBJ2-2; D is unclear. The V end lost 2 bases, the J end lost 0 bases, and 4 bases lay between the germline ends. Germline V gives CDR1 KGHSH, CDR2 LQKENI. This CDR3 region has 14 residues. CDR3 sequence reads: CASSPATNTGELFF. The CDR3 region has the DNA TGTGCCAGCTCACCAGCTACGAACACCGGGGAGCTGTTTTTT.

This chain links TRBV28 with TRBJ2-7; 10 nucleotides align to TRBD1. The CDR3 contains 17 residues. Germline CDR1 reads MDHEN; CDR2 reads SYDVKM. V was pared by 3 bases and J by 2 bases, with 10 bases of the junction left unmatched. DNA for the CDR3: TGTGCCAGCAGTTTCGGGACAGGGGTGGAGGGGACCTACGAGCAGTACTTC. Protein product: CASSFGTGVEGTYEQYF.

At least ten counts were recorded for this clonotype. The CDR3 sequence is CATGQGSYEQYF. In DNA form, the CDR3 reads TGTGCCACCGGACAGGGATCCTACGAGCAGTACTTC. The rearrangement joins TRBV10-3 to TRBJ2-7; 8 nucleotides agree with TRBD1. The germline V gene encodes CDR1 ENHRY and CDR2 SYGVKD. The junction had 3 bases not matched to a gene; V was cut back by 10 bases and J by 1 base. CDR3 length equals 12 residues.

Ten or more counts support this clonotype. The chain carries TRBV6-1 and TRBJ2-7; maybe TRBD1 (6 bases). V was cut by 1 base and J by 6 bases, with 16 bases left in between. From germline, CDR1 is MNHNS and CDR2 SASEGT. The CDR3 is 15 residues long. The CDR3 region is CASSEGGHGFGEQYF. CDR3 coding DNA: TGTGCCAGCAGTGAAGGGGGACACGGATTCGGCGAGCAGTACTTC.

This clonotype has more than one count but fewer than ten. The V call is TRBV12-3 or TRBV12-4, the J call TRBJ2-2; TRBD1 matches at 7 bases. The CDR3 contains 16 residues. V lost 3 bases and J lost 4; bases outside the gene matches: 8. The CDR3 coding sequence is TGTGCCAGCAGTTTCAACAGGGGTTGGGGCACCGGGGAGCTGTTTTTT. This translates into CASSFNRGWGTGELFF.

The chain recombines TRBV20-1 with TRBJ2-3; D might be TRBD1 (5 bases). The germline V gene encodes CDR1 DFQATT and CDR2 SNEGSKA (reference sequence). This CDR3 has 13 amino acids. Trimming shortened V by 3 bases and J by 1 base, and 8 bases separated the two germline ends. This CDR3 reads CSASPRGTDTQYF. Here the CDR3 DNA reads TGCAGTGCTAGCCCCAGGGGCACAGATACGCAGTATTTT.

The V gene is TRBV7-2, the J gene TRBJ1-5; D is uncertain. The CDR3 consists of 13 residues. Trimming took off 2 bases at V and 7 bases at J, with 9 bases between the two ends. Germline V CDR1 and CDR2: SGHTA, FQGNSA. The CDR3 DNA reads as TGTGCCAGCAGCTTAAGCCAGTTGCAGCCCCAGCATTTT. It translates to CASSLSQLQPQHF. Full variable domain (rest looked up from reference TRBV7-2 and TRBJ1-5): GAGVSQSPSNKVTEKGKDVELRCDPISGHTALYWYRQSLGQGLEFLIYFQGNSAPDKSGLPSDRFSAERTGGSVSTLTIQRTQQEDSAVYLCASSLSQLQPQHFGDGTRLSIL.

This chain links TRBV6-1 with TRBJ1-3; D unclear. The CDR3 spans 14 residues. V was clipped by 7 bases and J by 0 bases, with 10 bases between them. Per germline, CDR1 MNHNS and CDR2 SASEGT. The CDR3 DNA is TGTGCCAGCAAACAGTCGAGCTCTGGAAACACCATATATTTT. This translates into CASKQSSSGNTIYF.

The CDR3 region is CASSLLDSPLHF. CDR3 coding DNA: TGTGCCAGCAGCTTATTAGATTCACCCCTCCACTTT. The chain has TRBV7-9 and TRBJ1-6; D is unresolved. This CDR3 is 12 amino acids long. Trimming removed 2 bases from V and 8 bases from J, with 4 bases in between. Germline CDR1 and CDR2: SEHNR and FQNEAQ (reference sequence).

The V and J genes are TRBV27 and TRBJ2-2; tentatively, D is TRBD2 (6 bases). The CDR3 totals 14 residues. V lost 5 bases and J lost 5, with 12 bases in between. CDR1 and CDR2 (germline): MNHEY, SMNVEV (reference sequence). CDR3 residues: CASSVLRGTGELFF. The DNA of the CDR3 is TGTGCCAGCAGTGTCCTACGGGGGACCGGGGAGCTGTTTTTT.

This clonotype was detected many times. The chain uses TRBV7-9 and TRBJ2-1, with 7 bases that match TRBD2. V shed 7 bases, J shed 2 bases, and the junction held 11 bases outside the gene matches. From germline, CDR1 is SEHNR and CDR2 FQNEAQ (reference sequence). The CDR3 consists of 16 residues. The CDR3 reads CASIPLQAGAYNEQFF. The CDR3 coding sequence is TGTGCCAGCATTCCCCTCCAGGCGGGAGCCTACAATGAGCAGTTCTTC.

This clonotype has a count of ten or more. The gene calls are TRBV12-3 or TRBV12-4 and TRBJ2-1; 11 bases are a match to TRBD2. The CDR3 spans 14 residues. Germline trimming cut 7 bases from V and 9 bases from J; bases unmatched to any gene: 8. The CDR3 is CASTTSGGRGEQFF. CDR3 bases: TGTGCCAGCACAACTAGCGGGGGCCGCGGTGAGCAGTTCTTC.

Ten or more counts support this clonotype. CDR3 amino acids: CASTGTRSYEQYF. The CDR3, as DNA: TGTGCCAGCACTGGCACCCGTTCCTACGAGCAGTACTTC. The V and J genes are TRBV7-8 and TRBJ2-7; D is unclear. The CDR3 sequence is 13 residues long. Germline lookup yields CDR1 SGHVS and CDR2 FQNEAQ. V dropped 7 bases and J dropped 1 base, with 11 bases sitting between them.

This clonotype was seen ten or more times. J is TRBJ1-2 and V is TRBV2, with D possibly TRBD1 on 6 matching bases. The V and J ends lost 3 bases and 4 bases respectively, with 12 bases between them. There are 14 residues in the CDR3. The germline V gene has CDR1 SNHLY and CDR2 FYNNEI. CDR3 sequence (DNA): TGTGCCAGCAGTGATAGGGGACAAAGCTATGGCTACACCTTC. The encoded protein is CASSDRGQSYGYTF.

This clonotype was seen a few times. The genes are TRBV7-8 and TRBJ1-2; D unclear. The germline V and J ends were trimmed by 5 bases and 6 bases, with 13 bases remaining between them. Germline V gene data show CDR1 as SGHVS and CDR2 as FQNEAQ. CDR3 length: 13 residues. The CDR3 coding sequence is TGTGCCAGCAGCCCCCTCAGAGCGCATGGCTACACCTTC. This encodes CASSPLRAHGYTF.

The rearrangement uses TRBV20-1 and TRBJ1-1; D gene ambiguous. Germline V gene data show CDR1 as DFQATT and CDR2 as SNEGSKA (reference sequence). V shed 6 bases and J shed 4 bases, with 12 bases lying between them. The CDR3 contains 12 residues. In nucleotides, the CDR3 is TGCAGTGCCTTGGAGGATCTCACTGAAGCTTTCTTT. It specifies CSALEDLTEAFF.

This clonotype occurred many times. CDR3 region: CSATEGPPGTQYF. The CDR3 nucleotides read TGCAGTGCTACTGAGGGGCCGCCGGGTACGCAGTATTTT. The chain carries TRBV20-1 and TRBJ2-3; D might be TRBD1 or TRBD2, each matching 5 bases. V was clipped by 4 bases and J by 8 bases, with 16 bases between them. CDR3 length: 13 residues. Germline loops: CDR1 DFQATT, CDR2 SNEGSKA (reference sequence).

The gene calls are TRBV6-5 and TRBJ2-5, with no clear D. The CDR3 runs to 13 residues. Germline CDR1 is MNHEY and CDR2 is SVGAGI. The ends were cut back, 1 base at V and 1 base at J, with 4 bases in the middle. The CDR3 DNA sequence: TGTGCCAGCAGTTACTTAGTCCAAGAGACCCAGTACTTC. It translates to CASSYLVQETQYF.